A selection of T cell receptor beta chains follows, all from one sample in a study of long-term antiretroviral therapy in people with HIV. Libraries were prepared by immunoSEQ multiplex PCR; TCRdb keeps only in-frame clonotypes and omits some of them. The data hold approximately 15,000 clones, with 65% to 90% observed a single time. The specimen was unsorted PBMCs, collected 0.4 years after starting antiretroviral therapy. The receptors come from a man aged 30 to 39 with HIV. CDR3s include the opening cysteine and the closing phenylalanine or tryptophan. Clone size is not always given. Where it is, it says once, few, many or a class for expanded clones.

CDR3aa	v_gene	abundance
CASSLGQSGTYGYTF	TRBV5-5	NA
CAWDTGTEAFF	TRBV30	NA
CASSLASNSADTQYF	TRBV5-1	NA
CASSLRTSGYEQYF	TRBV28	NA
CASSLGGDIITGEQYF	TRBV4-1	NA
CASSFLGSKFNTEAFF	TRBV7-8	NA
CASSQGWGDYEQYF	TRBV4-1	NA
CASSRVQGGETQYF	TRBV7-2	NA
CASSQDELAGGREQFF	TRBV4-2	NA
CASSLDVGLVPDTQYF	TRBV5-6	NA
CASSEYGTGISTDTQYF	TRBV25-1	NA
CASSLEGLAGGASYNEQFF	TRBV5-6	NA
CANSLGTPSGANVLTF	TRBV5-4	NA
CASSPRTGGFGELFF	TRBV9	NA
CASSQDRAGGLNQPQHF	TRBV4-3	NA
CASSPPQLNTEAFF	TRBV18	NA
CSVEQRGPGNTIYF	TRBV29-1	NA
CASSRGQETQYF	TRBV18	NA
CASSQRYTDTQYF	TRBV6-5	once
CASSEQGAYQPQHF	TRBV6-5	few
CASSQEGRAISTDTQYF	TRBV4-1	NA
CSVGSSRYEQYF	TRBV29-1	NA
CASSPTGLTYNEQFF	TRBV5-8	NA
CASSLGVGGSGANVLTF	TRBV27	NA
CASSVDRSRGYTF	TRBV5-6	NA
CASSLIVGGRGRSGANVLTF	TRBV5-1	NA
CASSFGGPNTEAFF	TRBV5-6	NA
CASSLRNTGELFF	TRBV11-2	NA
CASNPTGSDYGYTF	TRBV19	NA
CAWSGTGYEQYF	TRBV30	NA
CASSLTHYEQYF	TRBV14	NA
CASSPPNLGHYGYTF	TRBV7-2	NA
CASSIDRGFVTEAFF	TRBV19	NA
CASSQFQDNQPQHF	TRBV4-1	few